The rows below give T cell receptor beta chains drawn from one sample of a study of beta chain features in type 1 diabetes. The assay was immunoSEQ multiplex PCR, and TCRdb's table has in-frame clones only and misses some. Seen here are around 260,000 clones, roughly 24% observed once, and the top ten hold 0.012%. Specimen: naive CD4+ T cells from blood. Every receptor here comes from a woman in her thirties with type 1 diabetes. The CDR3 runs from the conserved cysteine through the conserved F or W. A D gene is named only where the DNA matches it firmly. Not every row has a clone size; where given, it reads once, few, many or a size class.

TGCGCCAGCAGCTTGGACAGGGGGAACACTGAAGCTTTCTTT,CASSLDRGNTEAFF,TRBD1,few,TRBV5-1,TRBJ1-1
TGTGCCACCAGCGGCCGGGACTTGGGGAATCAGCCCCAGCATTTT,CATSGRDLGNQPQHF,NA,NA,TRBV15,TRBJ1-5
TGTGCCAGCTCCCTTCGGACAGGGGGCTTGGAGACCCAGTACTTC,CASSLRTGGLETQYF,TRBD1,few,TRBV18,TRBJ2-5
TGTGCCAGCAGCTTAGGACAGGGGCGGGGAGAGACCCAGTACTTC,CASSLGQGRGETQYF,TRBD1,few,TRBV11-2,TRBJ2-5
TGCACCTGCGGGTCCCGCTATGAAGCTTTCTTT,CTCGSRYEAFF,NA,few,TRBV20-1,TRBJ1-1
TGCAAAGGGGGGGAGAACACTGAAGCTTTCTTT,CKGGENTEAFF,NA,NA,TRBV20-1,TRBJ1-1
TGTGCCAGCTCACCCAGGGAAGGCTCGGATGGCTACACCTTC,CASSPREGSDGYTF,NA,few,TRBV18,TRBJ1-2
TGTGCCAGCAGTTCCCATTACGAGCAGTACTTC,CASSSHYEQYF,NA,NA,TRBV27,TRBJ2-7
TGTGCCTGGTCGGGGACTGAAGCTTTCTTT,CAWSGTEAFF,NA,NA,TRBV30,TRBJ1-1
TGTGCCAGCAGTGCCCCTGGACAGGGAGGTGAGCAGTTCTTC,CASSAPGQGGEQFF,TRBD1,NA,TRBV7-9,TRBJ2-1
TGCGCCAGCAGGTTCCGGGGGGATGAGGAAGCTTTCTTT,CASRFRGDEEAFF,NA,NA,TRBV5-1,TRBJ1-1
TGCAGCGTCTTAGTCGCTAGCGGGAGCACCACCACCAATGAGCAGTTCTTC,CSVLVASGSTTTNEQFF,TRBD2,NA,TRBV29-1,TRBJ2-1
TGTGCCAGCAGTTACTCTGCGGGAGCCACAGATACGCAGTATTTT,CASSYSAGATDTQYF,TRBD2,once,TRBV6-5,TRBJ2-3
TGCGCCAGCAGCCCGGGTGGTTGGGGGGACACTGAAGCTTTCTTT,CASSPGGWGDTEAFF,NA,NA,TRBV5-1,TRBJ1-1
TGTGCCAGCAGTGAGTTAGTTTCCGGGGAGCTGTTTTTT,CASSELVSGELFF,NA,few,TRBV25-1,TRBJ2-2
TGTGCCAGCAGCAACACAGCGGGCGGGAAGCTGTTTTTT,CASSNTAGGKLFF,NA,NA,TRBV7-9,TRBJ2-2
TGTGCCAGCAGCTTGAACACAGGTTTCACTAATGAAAAACTGTTTTTT,CASSLNTGFTNEKLFF,NA,few,TRBV5-4,TRBJ1-4
TGTGCCAGTAGGGACACGCCAAGGGAGACCCAGTACTTC,CASRDTPRETQYF,NA,NA,TRBV19,TRBJ2-5
TGTGCCAGCACCCGCCGGGACAGGGGGAATTCCTACGAGCAGTACTTC,CASTRRDRGNSYEQYF,TRBD1,NA,TRBV28,TRBJ2-7
TGTGCCAGCAGGAGCGGTATTTCGGGCTCCTACAATGAGCAGTTCTTC,CASRSGISGSYNEQFF,NA,NA,TRBV28,TRBJ2-1
TGTGCCAGCAGTTCCAACAGCTACGAGCAGTACTTC,CASSSNSYEQYF,NA,few,TRBV6-6,TRBJ2-7
TGCGCCAGCAGCTTGCCTCAAGAGACCCAGTACTTC,CASSLPQETQYF,NA,NA,TRBV5-1,TRBJ2-5
TGCGCCAGCAGCAGTACAGGGAATGCTGAAGCTTTCTTT,CASSSTGNAEAFF,NA,few,TRBV5-1,TRBJ1-1
TGTGCCTGGATCCCGGGACTAGCGGGGTTCAATGAGCAGTTCTTC,CAWIPGLAGFNEQFF,TRBD2,NA,TRBV30,TRBJ2-1
TGCGCCAGCAGCTTCCTTCCCCCTACGTCTTCTGGAGAGACCCAGTACTTC,CASSFLPPTSSGETQYF,NA,NA,TRBV5-1,TRBJ2-5
TGTGCCAGCAGTCCTCGGGGACAGGGGAATCAGCCCCAGCATTTT,CASSPRGQGNQPQHF,TRBD1,NA,TRBV6-5,TRBJ1-5
TGCAGCGTTGAACAGACAGGGACCTACAATGAGCAGTTCTTC,CSVEQTGTYNEQFF,TRBD1,NA,TRBV29-1,TRBJ2-1
TGCGCCAGCAGCCAGTCAGCGGGAGCGTCCTACAATGAGCAGTTCTTC,CASSQSAGASYNEQFF,TRBD2,NA,TRBV4-1,TRBJ2-1
TGTGCCAGCAGTCGCCCAGGGTTACTCCAAGAGACCCAGTACTTC,CASSRPGLLQETQYF,NA,NA,TRBV5-6,TRBJ2-5
TGTGCCAGCTCAACAGGGAATCAAGCCACTGGCTACACCTTC,CASSTGNQATGYTF,NA,NA,TRBV18,TRBJ1-2
TGTGCCTGGAGTGTAACCGTGAGTGGCTACACCTTC,CAWSVTVSGYTF,NA,few,TRBV30,TRBJ1-2
TGCGCCAGCAGTCGGGACAGCGGCTATGGCTACACCTTC,CASSRDSGYGYTF,TRBD1,NA,TRBV10-1,TRBJ1-2
TGTGCCAGCAGTGGGACTATACACTACGAGCAGTACTTC,CASSGTIHYEQYF,NA,few,TRBV6-1,TRBJ2-7
TGTGCCAGCCGGTATTCCGGACAGTTCAATCAGCCCCAGCATTTT,CASRYSGQFNQPQHF,NA,few,TRBV19,TRBJ1-5
TGTGCCAGCAGCCCACATCCCAGGGAGCAGTTCTTC,CASSPHPREQFF,NA,NA,TRBV14,TRBJ2-1
TGTGCCAGCAGTGTGAGTAGCGGGACTTACAATGAGCAGTTCTTC,CASSVSSGTYNEQFF,TRBD2,few,TRBV2,TRBJ2-1
TGTGCCAGCAGCTTAGTGTCTGCAGGGGGCGCCGATCGGGCTTTCTTT,CASSLVSAGGADRAFF,TRBD1,NA,TRBV7-2,TRBJ1-1
TGTGCCAGCGGACTAGCGGGAGTCTTCAATGAGCAGTTCTTC,CASGLAGVFNEQFF,TRBD2,few,TRBV7-9,TRBJ2-1
TGTGCCAGCAGGGGAACAGGGTTCACCGGGGAGCTGTTTTTT,CASRGTGFTGELFF,NA,NA,TRBV9,TRBJ2-2
TGCGCCAGCAGCCTGGGGATTCATCCGGACTACTCCTACGAGCAGTACTTC,CASSLGIHPDYSYEQYF,NA,few,TRBV5-1,TRBJ2-7
TGTGCCAGTTGGGCGGGACAGGGTAACCAGCCCCAGCATTTT,CASWAGQGNQPQHF,TRBD1,few,TRBV19,TRBJ1-5
TGCAGCGTTGAACCGGGACAGGGGTTTGCTTTCTTT,CSVEPGQGFAFF,TRBD1,few,TRBV29-1,TRBJ1-1
TGTGCCAGCAGCTCTCGACAGGGATCGGACACAGATACGCAGTATTTT,CASSSRQGSDTDTQYF,TRBD1,NA,TRBV7-3,TRBJ2-3
TGCAGCGTACAGGGGTCTGGAAACACCATATATTTT,CSVQGSGNTIYF,TRBD1,NA,TRBV29-1,TRBJ1-3
TGCGCCAGCAAGATCTCAGGACAAGAGACCCAGTACTTC,CASKISGQETQYF,NA,few,TRBV5-1,TRBJ2-5